This T cell receptor (beta chain) is from a study of T cell responses to AZD1222 COVID-19 vaccine. Study background: The analysis combined second doses at about 4 or about 12 weeks.

CDR3 length equals 20 residues. Trimming removed 5 bases from V and 6 bases from J, with 31 bases in between. Per germline, CDR1 MNHNY and CDR2 SVGAGI (reference sequence). Study observations and caveats: Repertoires in all cases were sampled only once the peak T cell response had passed. Donors, mostly white British, included more females; clonal diversity was possibly underestimated.

As for this clone: The antigen is undetermined.

Using immunoSEQ multiplex PCR, the repertoire was profiled, and TCRdb retains in-frame clones only, with some absent. Of over 100,000 clones listed, 91% are singletons. The material was peripheral blood, obtained on day 0 of AZD1222 vaccination. This clonotype originated in an adult in good health. The V and J genes are TRBV6-6 and TRBJ2-2; D ambiguous. CDR3 region: CASSQTIVRSPRFPAGELFF. In DNA, the CDR3 is TGTGCCAGCAGTCAAACGATCGTACGATCTCCTAGGTTCCCCGCCGGGGAGCTGTTTTTT.